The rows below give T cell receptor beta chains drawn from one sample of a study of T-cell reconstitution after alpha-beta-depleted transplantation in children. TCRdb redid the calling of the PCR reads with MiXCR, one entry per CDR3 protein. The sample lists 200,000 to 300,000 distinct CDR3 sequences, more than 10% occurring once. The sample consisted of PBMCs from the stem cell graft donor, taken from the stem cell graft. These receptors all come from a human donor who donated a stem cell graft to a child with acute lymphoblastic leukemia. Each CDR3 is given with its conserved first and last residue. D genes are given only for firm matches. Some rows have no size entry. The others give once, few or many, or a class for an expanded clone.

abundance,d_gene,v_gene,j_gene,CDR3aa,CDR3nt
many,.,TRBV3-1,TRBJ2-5,CASSPVDKALSIPKTQYF,TGTGCCAGCAGCCCCGTTGATAAAGCGCTAAGTATCCCAAAGACCCAGTACTTC
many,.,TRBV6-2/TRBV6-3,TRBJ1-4,CASSTYSPDRSNEKLFF,TGTGCCAGCAGTACCTACAGTCCGGACAGATCTAATGAAAAACTGTTTTTT
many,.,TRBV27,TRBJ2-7,CASSPGLTYEQYF,TGTGCCAGCAGTCCAGGCCTCACCTACGAGCAGTACTTC
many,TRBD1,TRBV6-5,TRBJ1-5,CANSGQLNQPQHF,TGTGCCAACTCGGGACAGCTCAATCAGCCCCAGCATTTT
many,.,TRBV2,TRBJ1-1,CASRWGTEAFF,TGTGCCAGCCGGTGGGGCACTGAAGCTTTCTTT
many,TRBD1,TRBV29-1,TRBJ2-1,CSVVGQGAINEQFF,TGCAGCGTTGTCGGACAGGGGGCGATTAATGAGCAGTTCTTC
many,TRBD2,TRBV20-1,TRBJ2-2,CSARRLAGIRTGELFF,TGCAGTGCTAGGAGGCTAGCGGGGATTAGGACCGGGGAGCTGTTTTTT
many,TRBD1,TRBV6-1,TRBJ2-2,CASSGGQGYTGELFF,TGTGCCAGCAGTGGGGGACAGGGGTACACCGGGGAGCTGTTTTTT
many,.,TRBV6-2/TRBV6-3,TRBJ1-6,CASSRPGFRGNSPLHF,TGTGCCAGCAGCCGCCCGGGCTTTCGGGGTAATTCACCCCTCCACTTT
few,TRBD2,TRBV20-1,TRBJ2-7,CSARGTIGFYEQYF,TGCAGTGCTAGGGGGACTATCGGGTTCTACGAGCAGTACTTC
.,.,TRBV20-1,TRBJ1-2,CSARDRHGRDYGYTF,TGCAGTGCTAGAGATCGGCACGGCCGAGACTATGGCTACACCTTC
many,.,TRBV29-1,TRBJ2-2,CSVKYQGTAGELFF,TGCAGCGTCAAGTACCAGGGGACGGCCGGGGAGCTGTTTTTT
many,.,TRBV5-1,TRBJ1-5,CASSLMGGRQPQHF,TGCGCCAGCAGCTTAATGGGGGGAAGGCAGCCCCAGCATTTT
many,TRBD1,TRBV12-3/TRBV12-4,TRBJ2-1,CASSFRGQGYEQFF,TGTGCCAGCAGTTTTAGGGGACAGGGCTATGAGCAGTTCTTC
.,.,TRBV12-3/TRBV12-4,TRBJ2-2,CASSPSPYSQWATGELFF,TGTGCCAGCAGCCCTTCCCCTTATTCTCAGTGGGCAACCGGGGAGCTGTTTTTT
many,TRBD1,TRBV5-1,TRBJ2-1,CASSPTGAEQFF,TGCGCCAGCAGCCCGACAGGGGCCGAGCAGTTCTTC
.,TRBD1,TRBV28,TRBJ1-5,CASSFFRGTGRIQPQHF,TGTGCCAGCAGTTTCTTCAGGGGGACAGGGAGAATACAGCCCCAGCATTTT
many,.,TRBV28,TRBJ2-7,CASSLSAMRYEQYF,TGTGCCAGCAGTTTATCCGCCATGCGGTACGAGCAGTACTTC
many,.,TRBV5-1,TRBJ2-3,CASSSQSHPGATSTDTQYF,TGCGCCAGCAGCTCCCAATCTCACCCCGGGGCAACTAGCACAGATACGCAGTATTTT
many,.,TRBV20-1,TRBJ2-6,CAYSFTGANVLTF,TGCGCCTACAGTTTTACTGGGGCCAACGTCCTGACTTTC
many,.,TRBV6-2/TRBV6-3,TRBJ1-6,CASSYLIDRTINNSPLHF,TGTGCCAGCAGTTACTTGATCGACAGGACCATCAATAATTCACCCCTCCACTTT
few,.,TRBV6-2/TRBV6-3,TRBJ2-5,CASSYSGPPGGTQYF,TGTGCCAGCAGTTACTCTGGACCTCCGGGTGGTACCCAGTACTTC
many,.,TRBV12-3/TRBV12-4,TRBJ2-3,CASSLEDISTDTQYF,TGTGCCAGCAGTTTGGAAGACATCTCGACAGATACGCAGTATTTT
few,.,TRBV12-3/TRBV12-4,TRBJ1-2,CASTARSDLGYTF,TGTGCCAGCACCGCCCGTTCCGACCTTGGCTACACCTTC
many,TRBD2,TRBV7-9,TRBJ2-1,CASSYTGREFDEQFF,TGTGCCAGCAGTTATACGGGGCGGGAGTTCGATGAGCAGTTCTTC
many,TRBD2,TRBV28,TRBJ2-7,CASSYSGRVHEQYF,TGTGCCAGCAGCTATAGCGGGAGGGTCCACGAGCAGTACTTC
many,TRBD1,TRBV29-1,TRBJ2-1,CSGYRGVEQFF,TGCAGCGGCTACAGGGGAGTTGAGCAGTTCTTC
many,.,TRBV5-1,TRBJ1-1,CASSVTFRGTEAFF,TGCGCCAGCAGCGTCACCTTCAGGGGCACTGAAGCTTTCTTT
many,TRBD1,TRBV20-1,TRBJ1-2,CSASQGASNYGYTF,TGCAGTGCTAGTCAGGGGGCCTCAAACTATGGCTACACCTTC
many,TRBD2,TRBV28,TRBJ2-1,CASSAGTSGRLGNEQFF,TGTGCCAGCAGTGCCGGGACTAGCGGGAGATTGGGAAATGAGCAGTTCTTC